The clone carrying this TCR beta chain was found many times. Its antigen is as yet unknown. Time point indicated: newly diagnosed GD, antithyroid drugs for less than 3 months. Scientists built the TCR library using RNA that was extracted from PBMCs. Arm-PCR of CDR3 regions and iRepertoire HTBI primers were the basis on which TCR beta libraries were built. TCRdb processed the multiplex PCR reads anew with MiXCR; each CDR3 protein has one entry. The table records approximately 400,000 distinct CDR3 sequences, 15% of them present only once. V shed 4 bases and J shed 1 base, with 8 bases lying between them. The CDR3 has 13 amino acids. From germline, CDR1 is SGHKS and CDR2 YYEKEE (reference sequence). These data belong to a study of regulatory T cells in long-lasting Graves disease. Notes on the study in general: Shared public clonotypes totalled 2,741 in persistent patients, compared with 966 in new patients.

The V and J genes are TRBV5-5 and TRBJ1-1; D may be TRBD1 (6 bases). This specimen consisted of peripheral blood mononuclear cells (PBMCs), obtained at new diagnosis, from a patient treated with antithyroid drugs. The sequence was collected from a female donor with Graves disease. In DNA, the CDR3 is TGTGCCAGCAGCATGGGACAGAACACTGAAGCTTTCTTT. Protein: CASSMGQNTEAFF.